A selection of T cell receptor beta chains follows, all from one sample in a study of T-cell reconstitution after alpha-beta-depleted transplantation in children. Each CDR3 protein is one row after TCRdb ran MiXCR on the PCR reads. The sample contains some 550,000 distinct CDR3 sequences, around 18% of which appear only once. Material: PBMCs from the stem cell graft donor, obtained from the stem cell graft. These TCRs come from a human donor who donated a stem cell graft to a child with acute lymphoblastic leukemia. The CDR3 runs from the conserved cysteine through the conserved F or W. A D gene is named only where the DNA matches it firmly. Clone size is shown for a subset of rows, as once, few, many or a class of expanded clone.

CDR3 protein	CDR3 DNA	clone size	D gene	V gene	J gene
CASSSAGPSTDTQYF	TGCGCCAGCAGCTCAGCGGGCCCTAGCACAGATACGCAGTATTTT	NA	NA	TRBV5-1	TRBJ2-3
CASSLDHGETQYF	TGTGCCAGCAGCTTAGACCACGGGGAGACCCAGTACTTC	many	NA	TRBV7-6	TRBJ2-5
CASSASGGFASNTEAFF	TGTGCCAGCAGCGCATCAGGGGGCTTTGCGTCGAACACTGAAGCTTTCTTT	once	TRBD1	TRBV7-9	TRBJ1-1
CASYGGSGGYTF	TGTGCCAGCTACGGAGGATCCGGTGGCTACACCTTC	few	NA	TRBV6-6	TRBJ1-2
CASSREDSEAFF	TGCGCCAGCAGCCGCGAGGACTCTGAAGCTTTCTTT	few	NA	TRBV5-1	TRBJ1-1
CSARALAGGSYNEQFF	TGCAGTGCTAGGGCCTTAGCGGGAGGCTCCTACAATGAGCAGTTCTTC	NA	TRBD2	TRBV20-1	TRBJ2-1
CASSLVSGAPHEQFF	TGTGCCAGCAGTTTAGTATCGGGAGCGCCCCATGAGCAGTTCTTC	NA	NA	TRBV12-3/TRBV12-4	TRBJ2-1
CASSSPGGQGAVGELFF	TGCGCCAGCAGCTCCCCTGGGGGACAGGGGGCAGTCGGGGAGCTGTTTTTT	NA	TRBD1	TRBV5-1	TRBJ2-2
CASSLGSRDTEAFF	TGCGCCAGCAGCTTGGGGTCTAGGGACACTGAAGCTTTCTTT	few	NA	TRBV5-1	TRBJ1-1
CASSLLQMGERAFF	TGCGCCAGCAGCTTGCTCCAAATGGGCGAGAGAGCTTTCTTT	few	NA	TRBV5-1	TRBJ1-1
CASSLRWARSNEQFF	TGTGCCAGCAGCTTAAGGTGGGCGAGGAGCAATGAGCAGTTCTTC	few	NA	TRBV11-1	TRBJ2-1
CASSLGGDGSYEQYF	TGTGCCAGCAGCCTTGGGGGCGATGGTTCCTACGAGCAGTACTTC	NA	NA	TRBV7-9	TRBJ2-7
CASSRKSSGRAFGDTKETQYF	TGTGCCAGCAGCCGAAAGTCTAGCGGGAGAGCGTTCGGGGATACGAAAGAGACCCAGTACTTC	NA	TRBD2	TRBV14	TRBJ2-5
CASSLIGTAEDTQYF	TGCGCCAGCAGCTTAATCGGGACAGCTGAAGATACGCAGTATTTT	NA	TRBD1	TRBV5-1	TRBJ2-3
CASSLWAGPGYGYTF	TGTGCCAGCAGTTTATGGGCGGGGCCTGGGTATGGCTACACCTTC	NA	NA	TRBV27	TRBJ1-2
CASTLLTEAFF	TGTGCCAGCACCCTGCTAACTGAAGCTTTCTTT	NA	NA	TRBV28	TRBJ1-1
CASSFTRDYEQYF	TGTGCCAGCAGCTTCACCCGGGACTACGAGCAGTACTTC	many	NA	TRBV7-8	TRBJ2-7
CASSLDSEPYNEQFF	TGTGCCAGCAGTTTAGACTCGGAGCCCTACAATGAGCAGTTCTTC	few	NA	TRBV12-3/TRBV12-4	TRBJ2-1
CASSSWAGYNEQFF	TGCGCCAGCAGCAGCTGGGCGGGGTACAATGAGCAGTTCTTC	few	NA	TRBV5-1	TRBJ2-1
CASSHYRGAYEQYF	TGTGCCAGCAGTCATTACAGGGGTGCCTACGAGCAGTACTTC	NA	TRBD1	TRBV6-1	TRBJ2-7
CSVEGHRREGLSYEQYF	TGCAGCGTTGAAGGTCATAGACGGGAGGGCCTTTCCTACGAGCAGTACTTC	NA	TRBD2	TRBV29-1	TRBJ2-7
CASSLMAGVSYEQYF	TGTGCCAGCAGCTTAATGGCGGGAGTTTCGTACGAGCAGTACTTC	few	TRBD2	TRBV7-3	TRBJ2-7
CASKTGLGSTYEQYF	TGCGCCAGCAAAACAGGGCTTGGTTCTACCTACGAGCAGTACTTC	few	NA	TRBV5-1	TRBJ2-7
CSARRLGQGGIGTQYF	TGCAGTGCTAGGCGACTAGGACAGGGTGGGATAGGGACCCAGTACTTC	few	TRBD1	TRBV20-1	TRBJ2-5
CASSYPTGLAEGSSYNEQFF	TGTGCCAGCAGTTACCCTACGGGACTAGCGGAAGGAAGCTCCTACAATGAGCAGTTCTTC	few	TRBD2	TRBV6-2/TRBV6-3	TRBJ2-1
CASSSGTAVGQYF	TGCGCCAGCAGCTCCGGGACAGCGGTAGGGCAGTACTTC	NA	TRBD1	TRBV5-1	TRBJ2-7
CASSLRIRYEQYF	TGTGCCAGCAGCCTTAGGATTCGCTACGAGCAGTACTTC	NA	NA	TRBV7-8	TRBJ2-7